The clone carrying this TCR beta chain was seen only once. Its antigen is not known. Per the germline V gene, CDR1 is SGHKS and CDR2 is YYEKEE (reference sequence). This CDR3 is 15 amino acids long. Unmatched junction bases numbered 6, after V lost 2 bases and J lost 4 bases. The data were obtained in a study of shared clonotypes between healthy human individuals. Study outcomes and limitations: Naive subsets tended to show greater estimated richness than memory subsets. Naive CD4 clonotypes were shared across several donors at 4.5% to 6.5%.

Sequencing was performed with immunoSEQ multiplex PCR; in TCRdb, only in-frame clones are kept and a portion is missing. The sample consists of about 1.1 million clones, approximately 75% of them appearing once. The sequenced sample was memory CD4+ T cells from PBMCs. The subset is: CD45RA-negative fraction. This TCR derives from a man younger than 35 in good health. Some clones in this sample may be carry-over from other donors' samples. The chain uses TRBV5-5 and TRBJ1-5, with TRBD1 identical over 7 bases. The CDR3 region has the DNA TGTGCCAGCAGCTTCACAGGGGCCGGGAATCAGCCCCAGCATTTT. This codes for CASSFTGAGNQPQHF.